These T cell receptor beta chains were read from a single sample in a study of CD4 and CD8 cells across lung adenocarcinoma regions. From the PCR reads, TCRdb called clonotypes with MiXCR, one entry per CDR3 protein. The sample yields under 20,000 distinct CDR3 sequences, roughly 50% seen once. The specimen sequenced was CD4+ T cells from the margin of a lung tumor. These receptors originate from a male donor with lung adenocarcinoma. The CD4 and CD8 labels of this study may be unreliable. Both conserved end residues are part of each CDR3.

j_call,cdr3_length,v_call,cdr3_aa
TRBJ2-6,13,TRBV10-2,CATTYPGSNEQNF
TRBJ2-7,13,TRBV3-1,CASSLGRSYEQYF
NA,13,TRBV6-1,CASSRAALFEQYF
TRBJ2-7,13,TRBV27,CASSLAQAYEQYF
TRBJ2-5,13,TRBV14,CASSPGQGQTQYF
TRBJ1-4,16,TRBV6-5,CASSYSSYATNEKLFF
TRBJ2-5,15,TRBV6-1,CASSEARGLLETQYF
TRBJ1-1,16,TRBV6-5,CASSYGIGGLNTEAFF
TRBJ1-2,13,TRBV6-5,CASSYSGVGGYTF
TRBJ2-5,13,TRBV6-1,CASSPDSSRAQYF
TRBJ1-2,13,TRBV12-3/TRBV12-4,CASRVSGVYGYTF
TRBJ2-7,11,TRBV10-3,CAISEGNEQYF
TRBJ2-1,21,TRBV23-1,CASSQSKDRGENLSSYNEQFF
TRBJ2-1,15,TRBV4-2,CASSQEGQGGYEQFF
TRBJ2-3,15,TRBV6-1,CASSSRDKGTDTQYF
TRBJ2-3,15,TRBV7-6,CASSGRGTVSDTQYF
TRBJ2-1,13,TRBV15,CATSTGPYNEQFF
TRBJ2-4,14,TRBV10-2,CASRAVWAKNTQYF
TRBJ1-1,14,TRBV5-1,CASSLDRGRSKAFF
TRBJ1-5,14,TRBV4-1,CASSVQQAGAAQHF
TRBJ1-1,12,TRBV27,CASSRPGAEAFF
NA,14,TRBV24-1,CATSATSATREQYF
TRBJ2-7,15,TRBV6-1,CASTIGTSGNYEQYF
TRBJ2-1,14,TRBV11-2,CASSLEAGVKEQFF
TRBJ2-5,16,TRBV6-1,CASSEMGRGYQETQYF
TRBJ2-1,14,TRBV11-2,CASSLATGGNEQFF
TRBJ2-1,13,TRBV27,CASSQGIYNEQFF
NA,13,TRBV10-3,CAWGLGGENTQYF
TRBJ2-1,13,TRBV6-1,CASRRDRNNEQFF
TRBJ2-3,15,TRBV10-3,CASSESKTSTDTQYF
NA,15,TRBV28,CASSFLIEAKDIQYF
TRBJ2-1,21,TRBV12-3/TRBV12-4,CASTVTSGGAGLYWSYNEQFF
TRBJ2-3,15,TRBV5-1,CASSKSPGAGDTQYF
TRBJ2-1,14,TRBV11-2,CASSGTFGGNEQFF
TRBJ2-5,11,TRBV6-6,CASGIQETQYF
TRBJ2-3,13,TRBV25-1,CARGQTGTDTQYF
TRBJ2-3,16,TRBV27,CASSLVGTAVTNTQYF
TRBJ1-1,15,TRBV27,CASSVGGGWNTEAFF
TRBJ2-3,17,TRBV6-1,CASSERAGTSSPDTQYF
TRBJ2-2,15,TRBV7-2,CASSFLLVATGALFF
TRBJ2-7,13,TRBV11-3,CASSLPTAYEQYF